The 32 T cell receptor beta chains listed next were all sequenced from one sample in a study of blood T cell repertoires in COVID-19. Generated by immunoSEQ multiplex PCR, the TCRdb table keeps only in-frame clones and is missing some. The sample includes roughly 190,000 clones, more than 75% of them seen just once. Sequencing was done on a sample of peripheral blood. Receptors originate from a man in his sixties or seventies with acute or convalescent COVID-19.

This chain uses TRBV3-1 (or the pseudogene TRBV3-2) with TRBJ1-3, with no clear D. Between the trimmed V and J ends, which lost 4 bases and 2 bases, there was a span of 9 bases. The CDR3 sequence is 14 residues long. Per the germline V gene, CDR1 is LGHDT and CDR2 is YNNKEL (reference sequence). The CDR3 DNA reads as TGTGCCAGCAGCCTCCTTGAGGCTGGAAACACCATATATTTT. Amino acids: CASSLLEAGNTIYF.

This clone is a singleton in its sample. J is TRBJ2-2 and V is TRBV2, with TRBD1 matching over 7 bases. Germline assignment: CDR1 SNHLY and CDR2 FYNNEI. The CDR3 totals 14 residues. V lost 7 bases and J lost 3; bases outside the gene matches: 5. In DNA form, the CDR3 reads TGTGCCAGCATGGGGCAGGGGGACACCGGGGAGCTGTTTTTT. It encodes CASMGQGDTGELFF.

This chain joins TRBV6-6 and TRBJ1-4, with D unclear. The V and J ends lost 9 bases and 5 bases respectively, with 19 bases between them. The CDR3 is 15 residues long. The germline gives CDR1 MNHNY, CDR2 SVGAGI (reference sequence). CDR3 nucleotide sequence: TGTGCCAGTAAAATGCGAGGGAGTCAGAATGAAAAACTGTTTTTT. It codes for CASKMRGSQNEKLFF.

This clone was recorded a few times. The V gene is TRBV27, the J gene TRBJ1-1, with a possible D match to TRBD1 (6 bases). Per the germline V gene, CDR1 is MNHEY and CDR2 is SMNVEV (reference sequence). V lost 8 bases and J 5 bases, leaving 12 bases between the germline ends. CDR3 length: 12 residues. Written as DNA, the CDR3 is TGTGCCAGCGCTAGGGGGAATACTGAAGCTTTCTTT. Protein sequence: CASARGNTEAFF.

V and J are TRBV28 and TRBJ1-4, with D possibly being TRBD1 (6 bases). This CDR3 region has 15 residues. Germline CDR1 and CDR2: MDHEN and SYDVKM. V was clipped by 3 bases and J by 8 bases, with 16 bases between them. In nucleotides, the CDR3 is TGTGCCAGCAGTTTTCAAGGGGGTTTCAGAGAAAAACTGTTTTTT. This codes for CASSFQGGFREKLFF.

The sample holds a few counts of this clone. V is TRBV4-2 and J is TRBJ1-4; 7 bases fit TRBD1. The CDR3 runs to 18 residues. The V and J ends lost 1 base and 1 base, in that order; junction bases with no gene match: 9. CDR1 and CDR2 (germline): LGHNA, YNFKEQ. This chain's CDR3 is CASSQVVQGFVTNEKLFF. The CDR3 bases are TGTGCCAGCAGCCAAGTAGTACAGGGGTTTGTAACTAATGAAAAACTGTTTTTT.

DNA for the CDR3: TGTGCCAGCAGCCTGGGACTTAAAGCGGGACCCTACAATGAGCAGTTCTTC. Encoded protein: CASSLGLKAGPYNEQFF. The chain carries TRBV9 and TRBJ2-1; 7 nucleotides match TRBD2. The CDR3 contains 17 residues. From germline, CDR1 is SGDLS and CDR2 YYNGEE. V was pared by 4 bases and J by 2 bases, with 12 bases of the junction left unmatched. Supplemented by reference TRBV9 and TRBJ2-1, the full variable domain reads DSGVTQTPKHLITATGQRVTLRCSPRSGDLSVYWYQQSLDQGLQFLIQYYNGEERAKGNILERFSAQQFPDLHSELNLSSLELGDSALYFCASSLGLKAGPYNEQFFGPGTRLTVL.

This chain joins TRBV9 and TRBJ2-7; the match to TRBD1 covers 10 bases. Germline V gives CDR1 SGDLS, CDR2 YYNGEE. The CDR3 spans 14 residues. V shed 0 bases and J 3 bases; nucleotides not matched to a gene: 0. This CDR3 reads CASSVGDRGYEQYF. The CDR3 nucleotides read TGTGCCAGCAGCGTAGGGGACAGGGGCTACGAGCAGTACTTC.

V gene TRBV27 combines with J gene TRBJ1-6; weak D call: TRBD1 (5 bases). The germline gives CDR1 MNHEY, CDR2 SMNVEV (reference sequence). The CDR3 is 14 residues long. V shed 3 bases and J shed 13 bases, with 16 bases lying between them. The CDR3 here is CASSFTGDSAPLHF. DNA of the CDR3: TGTGCCAGCAGTTTTACAGGAGACTCAGCCCCCCTCCACTTT.

The chain recombines TRBV29-1 with TRBJ2-1, with TRBD1 identical over 7 bases. Germline CDR1 reads SQVTM; CDR2 reads ANQGSEA. The CDR3 length is 14 residues. The V and J ends lost 7 bases and 10 bases, in that order; junction bases with no gene match: 16. CDR3: CSGWDSGGTSEQFF. DNA of the CDR3: TGCAGCGGCTGGGACAGCGGAGGCACAAGCGAGCAGTTCTTC.

The genes are TRBV7-7 and TRBJ2-5; possibly TRBD2 for D (6 bases). V was cut by 2 bases and J by 2 bases, with 15 bases left in between. This CDR3 spans 16 amino acids. CDR1 and CDR2 (germline): SSHAT, FNYEAQ (reference sequence). This chain's CDR3 is CASSLTYRDSQETQYF. CDR3 nucleotides: TGTGCCAGCAGCTTAACGTACCGGGACTCACAAGAGACCCAGTACTTC. Drawing the rest from reference TRBV7-7 and TRBJ2-5, the complete variable domain is GAGVSQSPRYKVTKRGQDVTLRCDPISSHATLYWYQQALGQGPEFLTYFNYEAQPDKSGLPSDRFSAERPEGSISTLTIQRTEQRDSAMYRCASSLTYRDSQETQYFGPGTRLLVL.

The chain uses TRBV2 and TRBJ1-5, with D unresolved. V lost 1 base and J lost 7, with 5 bases in between. This CDR3 region has 12 residues. Germline V gene data show CDR1 as SNHLY and CDR2 as FYNNEI. The CDR3 sequence is CASSEELQPQHF. CDR3 coding DNA: TGTGCCAGCAGTGAAGAGCTGCAGCCCCAGCATTTT.

J is TRBJ1-2 and V is TRBV4-3, with D hard to call. Germline-derived CDR1 and CDR2 are LGHNA and YSLEER. The ends were cut back, 0 bases at V and 4 bases at J, with 15 bases in the middle. This CDR3 comprises 16 residues. This CDR3 reads CASSQESVAAPYGYTF. Written as DNA, the CDR3 is TGCGCCAGCAGCCAAGAAAGCGTGGCGGCTCCCTATGGCTACACCTTC.

The genes are TRBV19 and TRBJ1-6, with a tentative D call TRBD1 (6 bases). The V gene's germline CDR1 is LNHDA and CDR2 SQIVND (reference sequence). There are 14 residues in the CDR3. V was cut by 2 bases and J by 8 bases, with 10 bases left in between. The DNA for the CDR3 is TGTGCCAGTAGTATAAAGGGGGTGGATTCACCCCTCCACTTT. Protein product: CASSIKGVDSPLHF.

As for this clone: The same CDR3 can be traced to other DNA sequences in this sample. V gene TRBV27 combines with J gene TRBJ1-4; weak D call: TRBD1 (6 bases). Germline-derived CDR1 and CDR2 are MNHEY and SMNVEV (reference sequence). The CDR3 runs to 13 residues. Trimming cost V 6 bases and J 8 bases, with 13 bases left between them. CDR3 bases: TGTGCCAGCAGAAGGGGGTTAGGGGAAAAACTGTTTTTT. This encodes CASRRGLGEKLFF.

This clone was observed a handful of times. This sequence joins TRBV7-2 and TRBJ2-7, with 8 bases fitting TRBD2. With V trimmed by 0 bases and J by 3 bases, 4 bases remained unmatched. The CDR3 covers 15 residues. CDR1 and CDR2 from the germline V gene are SGHTA and FQGNSA. The CDR3 is CASSLAGTSIYEQYF. The CDR3 DNA reads TGTGCCAGCAGCTTAGCGGGGACTAGTATCTACGAGCAGTACTTC.

This chain connects TRBV7-9 to TRBJ2-1, with D perhaps matching TRBD1 (6 bases). Between the trimmed V and J ends, which lost 4 bases and 5 bases, there was a span of 12 bases. Germline V lookup: CDR1 SEHNR, CDR2 FQNEAQ (reference sequence). This CDR3 has 14 residues. The CDR3 loop is CASSSQGGDNEQFF. CDR3 bases: TGTGCCAGCAGCTCACAGGGTGGGGACAATGAGCAGTTCTTC.

The chain couples TRBV6-5 to TRBJ1-5; no firm D call. The length of the CDR3 is 15 residues. Trimming took 8 bases from V and 2 from J, leaving 16 bases between them. The germline gives CDR1 MNHEY, CDR2 SVGAGI. The CDR3 coding sequence is TGTGCCAGCGAGAAAGCCGAGGGAGGCAATCAGCCCCAGCATTTT. Its protein product is CASEKAEGGNQPQHF.

V gene TRBV18 combines with J gene TRBJ2-3; TRBD2 is a possible D gene (5 bases). This CDR3 is built from 15 residues. Germline assignment: CDR1 KGHSH and CDR2 LQKENI. V dropped 3 bases and J dropped 5 bases, with 15 bases sitting between them. The CDR3 loop is CASSPEVSVRDTQYF. The CDR3 nucleotides are TGTGCCAGCTCACCGGAAGTTAGCGTTAGAGATACGCAGTATTTT.

The rearrangement uses TRBV7-2 and TRBJ2-3, with 7 bases matching TRBD1. This CDR3 spans 15 amino acids. The V gene end was trimmed by 5 bases and the J gene end by 2 bases; junction bases not matched to a gene: 7. Germline loops: CDR1 SGHTA, CDR2 FQGNSA. CDR3 DNA: TGTGCCAGCAGCCTGCCGGGACAGCTCACAGATACGCAGTATTTT. Protein sequence: CASSLPGQLTDTQYF. Full variable domain (missing parts from reference TRBV7-2 and TRBJ2-3): GAGVSQSPSNKVTEKGKDVELRCDPISGHTALYWYRQSLGQGLEFLIYFQGNSAPDKSGLPSDRFSAERTGGSVSTLTIQRTQQEDSAVYLCASSLPGQLTDTQYFGPGTRLTVL.

The chain employs TRBV10-3 and TRBJ1-6; D is unresolved. Germline values: CDR1 ENHRY, CDR2 SYGVKD. V was trimmed by 0 bases and J by 9 bases, leaving 15 bases between them. CDR3 length equals 16 residues. This chain's CDR3 is CAISESARGLSSPLHF. The CDR3 DNA follows: TGTGCCATCAGTGAGTCGGCACGGGGTCTGAGTTCACCCCTCCACTTT.

This chain connects TRBV5-1 to TRBJ2-5, with a weak D call TRBD1 (6 bases). With 1 base removed from V and 2 bases from J, the gap between germline ends came to 9 bases. Germline V lookup: CDR1 SGHRS, CDR2 YFSETQ. CDR3 length: 14 amino acids. Written as DNA, the CDR3 is TGCGCCAGCAGCTTGCAGGGGCCTCAAGAGACCCAGTACTTC. It yields the protein CASSLQGPQETQYF. The full variable domain, in which reference TRBV5-1 and TRBJ2-5 provide the parts outside the CDR3, is KAGVTQTPRYLIKTRGQQVTLSCSPISGHRSVSWYQQTPGQGLQFLFEYFSETQRNKGNFPGRFSGRQFSNSRSEMNVSTLELGDSALYLCASSLQGPQETQYFGPGTRLLVL.

The chain joins TRBV3-1 (or the pseudogene TRBV3-2) to TRBJ1-6, with D maybe TRBD1 (6 bases). Germline lookup yields CDR1 LGHDT and CDR2 YNNKEL (reference sequence). CDR3 size: 14 residues. V dropped 4 bases and J dropped 7 bases, with 11 bases sitting between them. The DNA of the CDR3 is TGTGCCAGCAGCCGGGGGCAGGGAAATTCACCCCTCCACTTT. Encoded protein: CASSRGQGNSPLHF.

Here the CDR3 reads CASTEGGGRAEVEAFF. The CDR3 nucleotides read TGTGCCAGCACCGAAGGGGGAGGGCGGGCCGAGGTTGAAGCTTTCTTT. The V and J genes are TRBV28 and TRBJ1-1, with TRBD1 as a possible D gene (6 bases). Trimming stripped 7 bases from V and 7 bases from J, with 25 bases between. This CDR3 region has 16 residues. Per germline, CDR1 MDHEN and CDR2 SYDVKM. The full variable domain, its missing parts supplied by reference TRBV28 and TRBJ1-1, is DVKVTQSSRYLVKRTGEKVFLECVQDMDHENMFWYRQDPGLGLRLIYFSYDVKMKEKGDIPEGYSVSREKKERFSLILESASTNQTSMYLCASTEGGGRAEVEAFFGQGTRLTVV.

This chain joins TRBV6-2 or TRBV6-3 and TRBJ2-5; 7 nucleotides align to TRBD1. Germline CDR1 reads MNHEY; CDR2 reads SVGEGT. J was trimmed by 0 bases and V by 2 bases; bases with no gene match: 15. There are 19 residues in the CDR3. The CDR3 DNA follows: TGTGCCAGCAGTTACGATCCCGGACAGGCCGATTGGTACCAAGAGACCCAGTACTTC. It yields the protein CASSYDPGQADWYQETQYF.

The rearrangement uses TRBV6-4 and TRBJ2-1; 10 positions agree with TRBD2. The CDR3 has 15 amino acids. The junction had 3 bases not matched to a gene; V was cut back by 3 bases and J by 4 bases. Per germline, CDR1 MRHNA and CDR2 SNTAGT. CDR3 DNA: TGTGCCAGCAGTGAATCTAGCGGGGGTTACAATGAGCAGTTCTTC. Its protein is CASSESSGGYNEQFF.

DNA of the CDR3: TGTGCCACCTCGGGAACCTACCAAGAGACCCAGTACTTC. Its translation: CATSGTYQETQYF. This chain uses TRBV5-4 with TRBJ2-5; D perhaps matches TRBD2 (5 bases). Germline CDR1 is SGHNT and CDR2 is YYREEE (reference sequence). The CDR3 runs 13 residues. Trimming removed 9 bases from V and 0 bases from J, with 12 bases in between.

The CDR3 here is CASSREGTGREKLFF. Written as DNA, the CDR3 is TGCGCCAGCAGCCGAGAGGGAACTGGGAGGGAAAAACTGTTTTTT. The chain links TRBV4-1 to TRBJ1-4; unclear D gene. Trimming took off 4 bases at V and 8 bases at J, with 17 bases between the two ends. CDR3 size: 15 residues. The germline V gene encodes CDR1 MGHRA and CDR2 YSYEKL.

The chain employs TRBV28 and TRBJ1-2, with a weak D call TRBD1 (6 bases). V was shortened by 1 base and J by 7 bases, with 10 bases between the two germline ends. The CDR3 contains 13 residues. The germline V gene encodes CDR1 MDHEN and CDR2 SYDVKM. The CDR3 sequence: CASSLSGVGGYTF. In DNA, the CDR3 is TGTGCCAGCAGTTTATCAGGGGTCGGTGGCTACACCTTC.

The rearrangement uses TRBV28 and TRBJ2-2; no clear D gene. The V end was cut by 8 bases, the J end by 0 bases, with 7 bases between. Germline values: CDR1 MDHEN, CDR2 SYDVKM. This CDR3 has 13 amino acids. CDR3 coding DNA: TGTGCCAGCCTTCGTCCGAACACCGGGGAGCTGTTTTTT. Encoded protein: CASLRPNTGELFF.

This clone was counted a single time. The genes are TRBV2 and TRBJ2-7, with D possibly being TRBD1 (6 bases). CDR1 and CDR2 (germline): SNHLY, FYNNEI. V lost 3 bases and J lost 0, with 9 bases in between. The CDR3 runs 14 residues. The chain's CDR3 is CASSDQGNSYEQYF. The CDR3 DNA sequence: TGTGCCAGCAGTGATCAGGGGAACTCCTACGAGCAGTACTTC.

The V call is TRBV19, the J call TRBJ1-5, with 7 bases fitting TRBD1. This CDR3 is 14 amino acids long. V was pared by 6 bases and J by 5 bases, with 7 bases of the junction left unmatched. The germline CDR1 and CDR2 sequences are LNHDA and SQIVND (reference sequence). The CDR3 here is CASREGQYHQPQHF. The CDR3 nucleotides are TGTGCCAGTAGGGAGGGACAGTACCATCAGCCCCAGCATTTT.